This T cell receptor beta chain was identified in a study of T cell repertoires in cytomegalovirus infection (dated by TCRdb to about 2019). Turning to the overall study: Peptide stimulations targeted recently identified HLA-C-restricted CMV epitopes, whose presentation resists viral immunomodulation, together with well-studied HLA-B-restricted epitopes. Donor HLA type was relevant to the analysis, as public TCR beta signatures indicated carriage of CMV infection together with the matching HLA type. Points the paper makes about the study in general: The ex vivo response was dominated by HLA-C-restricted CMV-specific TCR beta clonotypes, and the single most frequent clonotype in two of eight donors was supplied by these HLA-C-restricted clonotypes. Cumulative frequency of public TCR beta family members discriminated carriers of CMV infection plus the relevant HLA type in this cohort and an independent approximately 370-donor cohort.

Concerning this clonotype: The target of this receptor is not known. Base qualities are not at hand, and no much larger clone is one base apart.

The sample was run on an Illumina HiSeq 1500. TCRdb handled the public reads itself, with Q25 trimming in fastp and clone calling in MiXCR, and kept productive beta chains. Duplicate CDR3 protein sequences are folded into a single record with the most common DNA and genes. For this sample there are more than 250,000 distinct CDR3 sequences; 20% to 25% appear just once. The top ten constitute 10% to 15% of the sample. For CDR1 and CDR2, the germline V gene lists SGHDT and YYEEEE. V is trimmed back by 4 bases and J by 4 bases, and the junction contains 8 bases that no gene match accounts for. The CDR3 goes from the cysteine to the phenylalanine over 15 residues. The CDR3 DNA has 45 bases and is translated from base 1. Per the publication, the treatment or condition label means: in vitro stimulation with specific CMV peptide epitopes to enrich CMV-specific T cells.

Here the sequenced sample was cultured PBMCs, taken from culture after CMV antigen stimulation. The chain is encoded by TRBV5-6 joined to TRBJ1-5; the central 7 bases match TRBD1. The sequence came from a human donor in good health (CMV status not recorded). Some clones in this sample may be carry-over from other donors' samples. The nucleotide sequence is TGTGCCAGCAGCCAGGGATGGGACAGAAATCAGCCCCAGCATTTT. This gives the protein CASSQGWDRNQPQHF.